This T cell receptor beta chain is drawn from a study of vaccination and CD4 T cells after COVID-19. Turning to the study itself: Post-COVID samples were collected a median approximately 93 days following diagnosis, spanning 35 to 161. The cells were exposed to overlapping spike peptides originating from SARS-CoV-2, HCoV-NL63, HCoV-OC43 and HCoV-229E for stimulation. Researchers treated control cultures with a CEFX pool, an HIV-1 Nef pool, or no peptide.

Trimming shortened V by 3 bases and J by 4 bases, and 10 bases separated the two germline ends. This CDR3 comprises 14 residues. Oncomine TCR Beta short-read sequencing was applied to DNA from cultured CD4+ T cells. TCRdb re-derived calls from the PCR reads in MiXCR, one entry per CDR3 protein. Of approximately 17,000 distinct CDR3 sequences in the sample, 52% are singletons; the top ten hold approximately 17%. Time point described: late sampling 161 to 241 days after vaccination in a few convalescent patients. Treatment specified: roughly ten-day PBMC culture with coronavirus spike peptide pools or control peptides (ViraFEST assay). PBMCs, plated at about 2.2 million per well, were grown in the presence of about 9.5 IU/ml IL-2 and 9 to 10 ug/ml peptide pools. Details on this clonotype: Its antigen is unknown.

The V gene is TRBV12-3 or TRBV12-4, the J gene TRBJ1-5; D uncertain. The receptor's source is a human donor who had recovered from COVID-19. The source material was CD4+ T cells from blood, cultured in vitro, sampled about 7 months after SARS-CoV-2 vaccination. DNA for the CDR3: TGTGCCAGCAGTTTCCTTTTCAGTAATCAGCCCCAGCATTTT. Encoded protein: CASSFLFSNQPQHF.